This TCR beta chain was found in a study of cytomegalovirus exposure and HLA in healthy donors. Overall study context: Earlier sequencing of 150 million to 200 million T cells yielded fewer than 140 million unique TCR beta sequences. Study outcomes and limitations: Rare TCR sequences predominated, though certain public TCRs were found in many donors. TCR beta V segments were, for the most part, productive about 87% or about 30% of the time in an earlier analysis.

Primers: 60 Vbeta forward and 13 Jbeta reverse. The data were produced by immunoSEQ multiplex PCR, yet TCRdb's version contains in-frame clones alone and is incomplete. The sample includes 250,000 to 300,000 clones, 85% to 95% of them seen just once. About this clone itself: Its antigen is currently unknown.

Germline loops: CDR1 LNHDA, CDR2 SQIVND (reference sequence). The V end was cut by 6 bases, the J end by 8 bases, with 14 bases between. The CDR3 is made up of 12 amino acids. The sequencing sample was made of PBMCs. This clonotype originated in a girl aged 2-10 years in good health and CMV-seronegative. The gene calls are TRBV19 and TRBJ2-7; D might be TRBD2 (7 bases). The DNA for the CDR3 is TGTGCCAGTAGCCCCGGGGGGCTTCAGCAGTACTTC. This gives the protein CASSPGGLQQYF.